This T cell receptor (beta chain) comes out of a study of blood T cells in healthy people across ages. Sample-barcoded 5' priming and a J-beta primer mix drove a second PCR of roughly 7 to 11 cycles. TCRdb reprocessed the 5' RACE reads via MiXCR and lists one record per CDR3 protein. The sample holds about 720,000 distinct CDR3 sequences, 22% seen once. In regard to this clonotype: What it binds is unknown.

The study, taken as a whole, reports: Versus aged donors, long-lived donors had higher diversity and more naive CD4+ cells.

CDR3 size: 16 residues. The germline CDR1 and CDR2 sequences are SGHRS and YFSETQ. J lost 2 bases, V lost 4 bases, and 8 bases had no gene match. The origin of this receptor is a man between 65 and 80 years old in good health. The chain recombines TRBV5-1 with TRBJ2-3; 9 nucleotides match TRBD2. Sequenced: blood. The CDR3 here is CASSPRLADNTDTQYF. The CDR3 nucleotides read TGCGCCAGCAGCCCCCGACTAGCGGATAACACAGATACGCAGTATTTT.